The 3 T cell receptor beta chains reported below all come from one sample, sequenced in a study of cytomegalovirus exposure and HLA in healthy donors (TCRdb year 2017). Libraries came from the immunoSEQ multiplex PCR assay. For the multiplex PCR, a mixture combining 60 forward primers for TCR Vbeta segments and 13 reverse primers for TCR Jbeta segments was used. This immuneACCESS table, as held by TCRdb, lists in-frame sequences with V and J called but not all clones. Of the missing ones, under half trace to an unresolved V gene in checked studies; the others have no known cause. Across this sample there are some 130,000 clones, with around 83% seen only once. The biggest ten clones account for approximately 2.4% of the sample. The sample consisted of PBMCs. The receptor source for this set is a man aged 45-65 years in good health and CMV-seronegative.

The rearrangement uses TRBV27 and TRBJ2-1; 8 bases are a match to TRBD1. Germline V gene sequence: CDR1 MNHEY, CDR2 SMNVEV (reference sequence). The ends lost 7 bases at V and 2 bases at J; junction bases unmatched: 1. The CDR3 has 13 amino acids. CDR3 nucleotides: TGTGCCAGCAAGGACAGGGCCTACAATGAGCAGTTCTTC. It is translated as CASKDRAYNEQFF.

The chain recombines TRBV5-1 with TRBJ2-5; 7 nucleotides agree with TRBD1. The CDR3 totals 13 residues. Germline trimming cut 3 bases from V and 5 bases from J; bases unmatched to any gene: 4. From germline, CDR1 is SGHRS and CDR2 YFSETQ. For the CDR3, the DNA is TGCGCCAGCAGCTCCGGGACAGTTGAGACCCAGTACTTC. Its translation: CASSSGTVETQYF. Looking up the rest from reference TRBV5-1 and TRBJ2-5 gives the full variable domain: KAGVTQTPRYLIKTRGQQVTLSCSPISGHRSVSWYQQTPGQGLQFLFEYFSETQRNKGNFPGRFSGRQFSNSRSEMNVSTLELGDSALYLCASSSGTVETQYFGPGTRLLVL.

The chain is built from TRBV11-2 and TRBJ2-5, with 8 bases matching TRBD2. V trimming: 5 bases; J trimming: 5 bases; junction bases outside the gene matches: 16. The CDR3 runs to 17 residues. Germline CDR1 is SGHAT and CDR2 is FQNNGV. CDR3 region: CASSPPGGAGDQETQYF. The CDR3 coding sequence is TGTGCCAGCAGCCCCCCCGGAGGAGCGGGGGATCAGGAGACCCAGTACTTC.